Sequencing of this TCR beta chain was carried out in a study of blood T cell repertoires in COVID-19. Whole-study context: Samples representing acute and convalescent COVID-19 were sourced from the United States, Italy and Spain. From T cells, B-cell-depleted T cells, or PBMCs came the material, which was cDNA or gDNA.

CDR1 and CDR2 (germline): SGHVS, FQNEAQ. J lost 4 bases, V lost 4 bases, and 5 bases had no gene match. The CDR3 loop spans 15 amino acids. Authors' analysis steps: Amplifying reference gene primers gave estimates of nucleated cell counts. The data were produced by immunoSEQ multiplex PCR, yet TCRdb's version contains in-frame clones alone and is incomplete. V, J and clone size derive from that table, while D and trimming were established from the DNA sequence. The table includes about 50,000 clones, about 83% detected once. Sequencing input: peripheral blood. V gene TRBV7-8 combines with J gene TRBJ1-5; 9 bases fit TRBD1. This clonotype originated in a middle-aged man with acute or convalescent COVID-19. The DNA of the CDR3 is TGTGCCAGCAGCTCTAGACAGGGGGTAAATCAGCCCCAGCATTTT. This gives the protein CASSSRQGVNQPQHF. The full variable domain, completed using reference TRBV7-8 and TRBJ1-5, is GAGVSQSPRYKVAKRGQDVALRCDPISGHVSLFWYQQALGQGPEFLTYFQNEAQLDKSGLPSDRFFAERPEGSVSTLKIQRTQQEDSAVYLCASSSRQGVNQPQHFGDGTRLSIL.